Below are 4 T cell receptor beta chains sequenced from a single sample in a study of response to subunit inactivated influenza vaccine. TCRdb re-called the RT-PCR reads with MiXCR, one entry per CDR3 protein. This table has over 650,000 distinct CDR3 sequences, about 18% appearing once. The sample consisted of PBMCs from blood, taken roughly 5 days after vaccination. The receptors shown here come from a man in his fifties who received an inactivated influenza vaccine.

This clonotype was found a few times. V and J are TRBV12-3 or TRBV12-4 and TRBJ2-7; D unresolved. The CDR3 spans 16 residues. The V end was cut by 6 bases, the J end by 6 bases, with 24 bases between. CDR3 DNA sequence: TGTGCCAGCAGCCCGCAGACCCTCCTGTTGTTGGGCGAGCAGTACTTC. Translated: CASSPQTLLLLGEQYF.

The chain joins TRBV7-2 to TRBJ2-2; the D gene is possibly TRBD1 (5 bases). CDR3 length: 15 amino acids. The germline V gene encodes CDR1 SGHTA and CDR2 FQGNSA. Trimming shortened V by 0 bases and J by 7 bases, and 12 bases separated the two germline ends. The CDR3: CASSLAGPQGGELFF. The CDR3 DNA reads as TGTGCCAGCAGCTTAGCAGGCCCGCAGGGCGGGGAGCTGTTTTTT.

This clonotype appeared many times. The chain combines TRBV25-1 with TRBJ2-6, with unresolved D. The germline CDR1 and CDR2 sequences are MGHDK and SYGVNS. CDR3 size: 14 residues. V was shortened by 4 bases and J by 1 base, with 5 bases between the two germline ends. The CDR3 is CASSGGSGANVLTF. Written as DNA, the CDR3 is TGTGCCAGCAGTGGTGGTTCTGGGGCCAACGTCCTGACTTTC.

This chain connects TRBV24-1 to TRBJ2-2, with 7 bases fitting TRBD1. The CDR3 length is 15 residues. V shed 9 bases and J 0 bases; nucleotides not matched to a gene: 6. Germline V gene data show CDR1 as KGHDR and CDR2 as SFDVKD. CDR3: CATGDREPNTGELFF. Written as DNA, the CDR3 is TGTGCCACCGGAGACAGGGAGCCGAACACCGGGGAGCTGTTTTTT.